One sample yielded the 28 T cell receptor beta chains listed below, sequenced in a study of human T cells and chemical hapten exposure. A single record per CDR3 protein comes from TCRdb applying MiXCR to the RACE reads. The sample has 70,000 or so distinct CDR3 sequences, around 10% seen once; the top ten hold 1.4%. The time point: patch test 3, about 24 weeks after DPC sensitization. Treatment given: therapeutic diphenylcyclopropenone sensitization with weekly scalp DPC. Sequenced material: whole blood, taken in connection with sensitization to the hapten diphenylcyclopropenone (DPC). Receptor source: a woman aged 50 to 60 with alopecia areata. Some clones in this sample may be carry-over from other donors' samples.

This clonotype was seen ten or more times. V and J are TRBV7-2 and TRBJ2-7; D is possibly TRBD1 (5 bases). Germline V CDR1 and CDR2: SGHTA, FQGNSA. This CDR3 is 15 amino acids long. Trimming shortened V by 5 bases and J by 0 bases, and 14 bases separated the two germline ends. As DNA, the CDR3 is TGTGCCAGCAGCCTACTCCGGACAACCTCCTACGAGCAGTACTTC. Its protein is CASSLLRTTSYEQYF. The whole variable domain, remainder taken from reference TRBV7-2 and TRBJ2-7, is GAGVSQSPSNKVTEKGKDVELRCDPISGHTALYWYRQSLGQGLEFLIYFQGNSAPDKSGLPSDRFSAERTGGSVSTLTIQRTQQEDSAVYLCASSLLRTTSYEQYFGPGTRLTVT.

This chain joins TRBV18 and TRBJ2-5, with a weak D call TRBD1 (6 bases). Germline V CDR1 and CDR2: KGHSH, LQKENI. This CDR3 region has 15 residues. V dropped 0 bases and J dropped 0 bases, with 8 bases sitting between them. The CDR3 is CASSPPTGYQETQYF. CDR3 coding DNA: TGTGCCAGCTCACCACCCACAGGGTACCAAGAGACCCAGTACTTC. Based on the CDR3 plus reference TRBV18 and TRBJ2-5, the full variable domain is NAGVMQNPRHLVRRRGQEARLRCSPMKGHSHVYWYRQLPEEGLKFMVYLQKENIIDESGMPKERFSAEFPKEGPSILRIQQVVRGDSAAYFCASSPPTGYQETQYFGPGTRLLVL.

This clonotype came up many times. CDR3 in DNA: TGTGCCACCCTAAGTCGGAGGGCCAACACAGATACGCAGTATTTT. Translating it yields CATLSRRANTDTQYF. This rearrangement joins TRBV28 to TRBJ2-3; D may be TRBD2 (6 bases). Germline values: CDR1 MDHEN, CDR2 SYDVKM. The CDR3 extends over 15 amino acids. Trimming left V 10 bases short and J 2 bases short, with 19 bases between.

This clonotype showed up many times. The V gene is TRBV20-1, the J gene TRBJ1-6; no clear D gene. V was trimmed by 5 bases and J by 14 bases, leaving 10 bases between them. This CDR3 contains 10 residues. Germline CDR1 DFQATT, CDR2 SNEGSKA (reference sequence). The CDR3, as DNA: TGCAGTGCTTCCTTGAGTACCCTCCACTTT. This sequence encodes CSASLSTLHF.

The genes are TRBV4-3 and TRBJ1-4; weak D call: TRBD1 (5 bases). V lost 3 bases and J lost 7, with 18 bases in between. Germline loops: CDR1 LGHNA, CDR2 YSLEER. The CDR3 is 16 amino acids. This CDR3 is CASSQGGRNRGEKLFF. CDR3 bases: TGCGCCAGCAGCCAGGGGGGACGTAATCGGGGTGAAAAACTGTTTTTT.

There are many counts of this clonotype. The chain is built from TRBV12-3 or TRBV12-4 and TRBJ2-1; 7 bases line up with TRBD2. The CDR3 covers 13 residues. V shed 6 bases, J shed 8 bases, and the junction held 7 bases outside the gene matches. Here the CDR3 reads CASRPGTTDEQFF. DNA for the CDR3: TGTGCCAGCAGGCCAGGGACTACGGATGAGCAGTTCTTC.

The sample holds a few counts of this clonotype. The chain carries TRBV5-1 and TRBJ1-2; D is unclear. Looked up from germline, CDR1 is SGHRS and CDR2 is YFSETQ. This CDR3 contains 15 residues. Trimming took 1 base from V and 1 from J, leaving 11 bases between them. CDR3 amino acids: CASSLNPGINYGYTF. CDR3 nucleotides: TGCGCCAGCAGCTTGAATCCAGGAATTAACTATGGCTACACCTTC.

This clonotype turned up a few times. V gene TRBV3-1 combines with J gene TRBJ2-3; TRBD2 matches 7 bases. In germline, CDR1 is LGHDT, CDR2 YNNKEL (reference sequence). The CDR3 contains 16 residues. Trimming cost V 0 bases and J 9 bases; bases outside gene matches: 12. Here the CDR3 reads CASSQDASGGRDTQYF. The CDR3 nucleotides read TGTGCCAGCAGCCAAGATGCTAGCGGAGGGCGGGACACGCAGTATTTT.

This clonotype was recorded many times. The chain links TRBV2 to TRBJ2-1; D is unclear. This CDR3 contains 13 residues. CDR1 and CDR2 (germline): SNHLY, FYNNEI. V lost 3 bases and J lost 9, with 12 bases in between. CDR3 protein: CASSDNGLGEQFF. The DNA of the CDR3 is TGTGCCAGCAGTGACAATGGCCTAGGTGAGCAGTTCTTC.

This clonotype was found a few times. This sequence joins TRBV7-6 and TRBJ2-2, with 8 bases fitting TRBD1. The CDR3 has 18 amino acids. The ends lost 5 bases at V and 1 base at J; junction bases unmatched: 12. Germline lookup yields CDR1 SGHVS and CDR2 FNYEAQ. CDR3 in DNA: TGTGCCAGCAGCCCGCAAGCCCGGACAGGGCTGAACACCGGGGAGCTGTTTTTT. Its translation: CASSPQARTGLNTGELFF.

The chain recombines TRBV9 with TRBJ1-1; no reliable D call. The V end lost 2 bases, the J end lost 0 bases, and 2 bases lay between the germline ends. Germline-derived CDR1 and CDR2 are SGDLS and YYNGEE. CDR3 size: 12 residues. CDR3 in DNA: TGTGCCAGCAGCGTTGTGAACACTGAAGCTTTCTTT. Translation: CASSVVNTEAFF.

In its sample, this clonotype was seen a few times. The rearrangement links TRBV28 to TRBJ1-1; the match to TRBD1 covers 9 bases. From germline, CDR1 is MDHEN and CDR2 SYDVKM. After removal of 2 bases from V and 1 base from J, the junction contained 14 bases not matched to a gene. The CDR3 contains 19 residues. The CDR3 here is CASSLATGGAGGRNTEAFF. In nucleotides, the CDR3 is TGTGCCAGCAGTTTAGCTACAGGGGGCGCGGGAGGACGGAACACTGAAGCTTTCTTT.

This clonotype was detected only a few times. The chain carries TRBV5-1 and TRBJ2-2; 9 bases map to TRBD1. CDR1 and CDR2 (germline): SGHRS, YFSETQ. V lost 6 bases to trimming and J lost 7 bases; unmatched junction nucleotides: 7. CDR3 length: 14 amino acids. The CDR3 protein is CASTQQGASGELFF. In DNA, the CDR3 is TGCGCCAGCACGCAACAGGGGGCCAGCGGGGAGCTGTTTTTT.

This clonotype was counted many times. The CDR3: CASSLGPPETYEQYF. CDR3 bases: TGCGCCAGCAGCTTAGGCCCGCCAGAAACCTACGAGCAGTACTTC. The chain uses TRBV5-1 and TRBJ2-7, with unresolved D. V was clipped by 2 bases and J by 2 bases, with 14 bases between them. The germline CDR1 and CDR2 sequences are SGHRS and YFSETQ. The CDR3 runs to 15 residues.

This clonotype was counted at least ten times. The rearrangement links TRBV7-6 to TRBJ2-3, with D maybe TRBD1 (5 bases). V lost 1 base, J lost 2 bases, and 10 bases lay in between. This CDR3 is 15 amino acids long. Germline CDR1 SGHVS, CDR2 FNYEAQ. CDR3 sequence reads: CASSLVQGNTDTQYF. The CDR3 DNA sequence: TGTGCCAGCAGCTTAGTCCAGGGCAACACAGATACGCAGTATTTT.

CDR3 loop: CASSFTNTDTQYF. CDR3 in DNA: TGCGCCAGCAGCTTTACAAACACAGATACGCAGTATTTT. V and J are TRBV5-1 and TRBJ2-3, with no clear D. CDR1 and CDR2 (germline): SGHRS, YFSETQ. Between the trimmed V and J ends, which lost 2 bases and 2 bases, there was a span of 6 bases. CDR3 length equals 13 residues.

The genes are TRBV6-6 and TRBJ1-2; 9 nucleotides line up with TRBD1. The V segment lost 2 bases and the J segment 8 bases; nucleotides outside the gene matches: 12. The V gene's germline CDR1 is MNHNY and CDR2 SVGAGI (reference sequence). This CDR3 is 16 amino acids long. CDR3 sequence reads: CASSYIQGATVGGYTF. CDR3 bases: TGTGCCAGCAGTTACATACAGGGGGCCACGGTAGGCGGCTACACCTTC.

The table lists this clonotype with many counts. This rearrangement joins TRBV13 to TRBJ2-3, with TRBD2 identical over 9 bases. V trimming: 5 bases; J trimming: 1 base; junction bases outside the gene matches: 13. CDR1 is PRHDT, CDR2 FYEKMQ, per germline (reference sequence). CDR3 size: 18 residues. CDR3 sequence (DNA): TGTGCCAGCAGCGAAAAGTTCATAGCGGGAGAAGGCACAGATACGCAGTATTTT. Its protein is CASSEKFIAGEGTDTQYF.

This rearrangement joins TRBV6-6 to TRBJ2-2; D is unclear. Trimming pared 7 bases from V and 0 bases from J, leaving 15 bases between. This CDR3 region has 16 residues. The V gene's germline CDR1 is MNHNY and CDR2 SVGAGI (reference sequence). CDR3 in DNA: TGTGCCAGCACCGAAACCGGTACCGCGAACACCGGGGAGCTGTTTTTT. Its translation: CASTETGTANTGELFF.

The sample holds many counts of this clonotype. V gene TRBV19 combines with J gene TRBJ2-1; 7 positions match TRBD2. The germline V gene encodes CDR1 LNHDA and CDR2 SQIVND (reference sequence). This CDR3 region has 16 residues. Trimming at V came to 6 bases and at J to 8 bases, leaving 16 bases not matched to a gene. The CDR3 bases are TGTGCCAGTAGGAGCTTTTTAGGCGGGAGTCTAGATGAGCAGTTCTTC. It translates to CASRSFLGGSLDEQFF. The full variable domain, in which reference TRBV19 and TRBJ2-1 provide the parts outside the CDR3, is DGGITQSPKYLFRKEGQNVTLSCEQNLNHDAMYWYRQDPGQGLRLIYYSQIVNDFQKGDIAEGYSVSREKKESFPLTVTSAQKNPTAFYLCASRSFLGGSLDEQFFGPGTRLTVL.

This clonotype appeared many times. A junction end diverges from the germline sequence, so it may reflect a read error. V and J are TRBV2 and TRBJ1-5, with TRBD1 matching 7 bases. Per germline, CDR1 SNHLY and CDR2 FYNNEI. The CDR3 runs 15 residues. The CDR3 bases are TGTGCCAGCAGTCAACAGGGGTATAGCAGTCAGCCCCAGCATTTT. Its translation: CASSQQGYSSQPQHF.

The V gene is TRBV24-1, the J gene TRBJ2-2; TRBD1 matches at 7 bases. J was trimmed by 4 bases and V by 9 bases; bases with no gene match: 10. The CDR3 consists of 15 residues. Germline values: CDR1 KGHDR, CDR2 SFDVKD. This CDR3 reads CATSRATGFTGELFF. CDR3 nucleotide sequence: TGTGCCACCTCAAGGGCGACAGGGTTCACCGGGGAGCTGTTTTTT.

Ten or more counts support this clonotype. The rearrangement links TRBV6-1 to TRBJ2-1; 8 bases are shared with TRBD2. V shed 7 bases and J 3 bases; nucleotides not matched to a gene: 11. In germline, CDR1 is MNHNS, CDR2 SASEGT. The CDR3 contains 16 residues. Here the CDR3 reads CASTNMGTSLYNEQFF. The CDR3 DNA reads TGTGCCAGCACTAATATGGGGACTAGTCTCTACAATGAGCAGTTCTTC.

CDR3 in DNA: TGTGCCAGCAGCCAAGGGATGGCGTCTTATGAGCAGTTCTTC. Encoded protein: CASSQGMASYEQFF. The V call is TRBV14, the J call TRBJ2-1; D gene uncertain. This CDR3 spans 14 amino acids. From germline, CDR1 is SGHDN and CDR2 FVKESK. The ends were cut back, 1 base at V and 8 bases at J, with 12 bases in the middle.

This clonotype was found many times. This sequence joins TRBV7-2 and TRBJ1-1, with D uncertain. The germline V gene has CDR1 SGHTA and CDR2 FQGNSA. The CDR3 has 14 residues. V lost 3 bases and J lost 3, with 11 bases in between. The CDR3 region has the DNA TGTGCCAGCAGCTTTTTTGACGGTGACACTGAAGCTTTCTTT. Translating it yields CASSFFDGDTEAFF.

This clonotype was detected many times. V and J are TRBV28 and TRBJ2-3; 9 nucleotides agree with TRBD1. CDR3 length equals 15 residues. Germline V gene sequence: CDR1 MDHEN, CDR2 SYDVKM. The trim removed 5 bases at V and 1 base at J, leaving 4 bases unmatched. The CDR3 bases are TGTGCCAGCAGTCCGCGGACAGGGGGCACAGATACGCAGTATTTT. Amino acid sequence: CASSPRTGGTDTQYF.

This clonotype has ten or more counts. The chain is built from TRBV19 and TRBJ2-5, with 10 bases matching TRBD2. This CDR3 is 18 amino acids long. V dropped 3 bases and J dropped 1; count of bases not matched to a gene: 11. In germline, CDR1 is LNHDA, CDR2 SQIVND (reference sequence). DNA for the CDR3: TGTGCCAGTAGTATTACCGACGGTAGCGGGGGGTTCCAAGAGACCCAGTACTTC. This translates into CASSITDGSGGFQETQYF. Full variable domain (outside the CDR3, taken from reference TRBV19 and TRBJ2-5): DGGITQSPKYLFRKEGQNVTLSCEQNLNHDAMYWYRQDPGQGLRLIYYSQIVNDFQKGDIAEGYSVSREKKESFPLTVTSAQKNPTAFYLCASSITDGSGGFQETQYFGPGTRLLVL.

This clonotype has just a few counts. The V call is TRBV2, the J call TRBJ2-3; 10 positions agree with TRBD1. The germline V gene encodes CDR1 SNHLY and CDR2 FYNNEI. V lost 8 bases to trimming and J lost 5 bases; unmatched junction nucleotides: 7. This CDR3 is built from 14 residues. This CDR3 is CASGRDRGQDTQYF. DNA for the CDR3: TGTGCCAGCGGCCGGGACAGGGGTCAAGATACGCAGTATTTT.